These 26 T cell receptor beta chains came from one sample sequenced in a study of OX40 agonist ivuxolimab in advanced cancers. The table came from immunoSEQ multiplex PCR; TCRdb's copy has only in-frame clones and leaves some out. The data hold about 100,000 clones, with roughly 90% observed a single time. The sample was CD4+ or CD8+ T cells sorted from blood, taken in a trial of the OX40 agonist ivuxolimab. These receptor sequences come from an adult with an advanced solid tumor such as melanoma, head and neck, liver or kidney cancer.

This clone was detected once. The gene calls are TRBV5-1 and TRBJ1-2; D is unresolved. The CDR3 sequence is 16 residues long. The germline CDR1 and CDR2 sequences are SGHRS and YFSETQ. The V gene lost 5 bases and the J gene lost 4 bases, with 21 bases spanning the gap. The CDR3 reads CASRSTGASKGYGYTF. The DNA for the CDR3 is TGCGCCAGCAGGAGTACGGGAGCCTCAAAGGGCTATGGCTACACCTTC.

This chain connects TRBV10-3 to TRBJ2-7, with TRBD2 as a possible D gene (5 bases). Trimming left V 7 bases short and J 1 base short, with 11 bases between. The CDR3 has 13 amino acids. The germline CDR1 and CDR2 sequences are ENHRY and SYGVKD. CDR3 DNA sequence: TGTGCCATCACCCGGGATTTATCCTACGAGCAGTACTTC. Its protein product is CAITRDLSYEQYF.

This clone was found a few times. The chain couples TRBV30 to TRBJ1-2, with D perhaps matching TRBD1 (5 bases). V was shortened by 0 bases and J by 4 bases, with 12 bases between the two germline ends. Per germline, CDR1 GTSNPN and CDR2 SVGIG (reference sequence). This CDR3 is 14 amino acids long. Here the CDR3 DNA reads TGTGCCTGGAGTGTAAAAGGGGAGATCTATGGCTACACCTTC. It specifies CAWSVKGEIYGYTF.

The CDR3 loop is CASSISRVYNEQFF. In nucleotides, the CDR3 is TGTGCCAGTAGTATTAGTAGGGTCTACAATGAGCAGTTCTTC. V usage is TRBV19 and J usage is TRBJ2-1, with D hard to call. The germline gives CDR1 LNHDA, CDR2 SQIVND (reference sequence). V lost 3 bases to trimming and J lost 3 bases, with 9 bases between them. The CDR3 contains 14 residues.

The rearrangement uses TRBV18 and TRBJ2-3; no firm D call. The germline V and J ends were trimmed by 0 bases and 1 base, with 8 bases remaining between them. Per germline, CDR1 KGHSH and CDR2 LQKENI. This CDR3 is built from 15 residues. The CDR3 DNA is TGTGCCAGCTCACCACCAGGAAAACGCACAGATACGCAGTATTTT. Its protein is CASSPPGKRTDTQYF. The whole variable domain, remainder taken from reference TRBV18 and TRBJ2-3, is NAGVMQNPRHLVRRRGQEARLRCSPMKGHSHVYWYRQLPEEGLKFMVYLQKENIIDESGMPKERFSAEFPKEGPSILRIQQVVRGDSAAYFCASSPPGKRTDTQYFGPGTRLTVL.

V is TRBV19 and J is TRBJ2-4; D gene ambiguous. Germline-derived CDR1 and CDR2 are LNHDA and SQIVND (reference sequence). The V end was cut by 1 base, the J end by 1 base, with 14 bases between. This CDR3 is 17 amino acids long. The CDR3 loop is CASSIVPDETAKNIQYF. For the CDR3, the DNA is TGTGCCAGTAGTATAGTTCCGGACGAAACGGCCAAAAACATTCAGTACTTC.

The rearrangement joins TRBV9 to TRBJ2-3; D is ambiguous. The CDR3 spans 14 residues. Germline CDR1 SGDLS, CDR2 YYNGEE. V lost 0 bases, J lost 1 base, and 6 bases lay in between. Here the CDR3 DNA reads TGTGCCAGCAGCGTAGACGAGGGCACAGATACGCAGTATTTT. Protein sequence: CASSVDEGTDTQYF.

V is TRBV19 and J is TRBJ2-7; no clear D. Germline V CDR1 and CDR2: LNHDA, SQIVND (reference sequence). The CDR3 is 12 residues long. Trimming cost V 6 bases and J 0 bases, with 6 bases left between them. The CDR3 coding sequence is TGTGCCAGTAGCTACAGCTCCTACGAGCAGTACTTC. Its protein product is CASSYSSYEQYF. The full variable domain, rest sourced from reference TRBV19 and TRBJ2-7, is DGGITQSPKYLFRKEGQNVTLSCEQNLNHDAMYWYRQDPGQGLRLIYYSQIVNDFQKGDIAEGYSVSREKKESFPLTVTSAQKNPTAFYLCASSYSSYEQYFGPGTRLTVT.

The chain couples TRBV11-2 to TRBJ1-2, with 11 nucleotides matching TRBD1. CDR3 length: 18 residues. Trimming removed 4 bases from V and 0 bases from J; junction bases left unmatched: 10. CDR1 and CDR2 from the germline V gene are SGHAT and FQNNGV. In DNA form, the CDR3 reads TGTGCCAGCAGCTCGACCCGGGACAGGGGGGCAGCTAACTATGGCTACACCTTC. It encodes CASSSTRDRGAANYGYTF. Together with reference TRBV11-2 and TRBJ1-2, the CDR3 gives the full variable domain: EAGVAQSPRYKIIEKRQSVAFWCNPISGHATLYWYQQILGQGPKLLIQFQNNGVVDDSQLPKDRFSAERLKGVDSTLKIQPAKLEDSAVYLCASSSTRDRGAANYGYTFGSGTRLTVV.

This sequence joins TRBV5-1 and TRBJ2-1, with 9 bases lining up with TRBD2. In germline, CDR1 is SGHRS, CDR2 YFSETQ. V lost 0 bases to trimming and J lost 6 bases; unmatched junction nucleotides: 7. The CDR3 has 16 residues. The CDR3 region is CASSLAFASGTNEQFF. The CDR3 DNA is TGCGCCAGCAGCTTGGCTTTCGCTAGCGGGACCAATGAGCAGTTCTTC.

The chain couples TRBV5-8 to TRBJ2-7, with D perhaps matching TRBD2 (5 bases). This CDR3 is built from 16 residues. The V end was cut by 0 bases, the J end by 3 bases, with 16 bases between. In germline, CDR1 is SGHTS, CDR2 YDEGEE. CDR3 sequence reads: CASSLGSAGRFYEQYF. The CDR3 DNA follows: TGTGCCAGCAGCTTGGGGTCGGCGGGTAGATTCTACGAGCAGTACTTC.

The V and J genes are TRBV7-9 and TRBJ2-3; 10 nucleotides align to TRBD2. Germline trimming cut 6 bases from V and 4 bases from J; bases unmatched to any gene: 7. The CDR3 has 15 residues. Germline values: CDR1 SEHNR, CDR2 FQNEAQ (reference sequence). CDR3 coding DNA: TGTGCCAGCAGTCCCTTACTAGCGGGGTCAGATACGCAGTATTTT. It encodes CASSPLLAGSDTQYF.

V and J are TRBV18 and TRBJ2-5; D could derive from TRBD1 or TRBD2 (5 bases each). Per the germline V gene, CDR1 is KGHSH and CDR2 is LQKENI. V was cut by 5 bases and J by 1 base, with 11 bases left in between. The CDR3 length is 14 residues. DNA for the CDR3: TGTGCCAGCTCATCCACCGGGACCCAAGAGACCCAGTACTTC. Translated, it gives CASSSTGTQETQYF.

This clone was picked up one time. The CDR3 DNA reads as TGCAGTGCTAGAGGGGAGGCCGAGCAGTACTTC. Translating it yields CSARGEAEQYF. The chain employs TRBV20-1 and TRBJ2-7, with a possible D match to TRBD2 (6 bases). V dropped 1 base and J dropped 6 bases, with 7 bases sitting between them. The CDR3 runs 11 residues. Germline loops: CDR1 DFQATT, CDR2 SNEGSKA (reference sequence).

This rearrangement joins TRBV6-1 to TRBJ1-4; TRBD1 might be the D (6 bases). Deletions cut 7 bases from V and 7 bases from J, with 16 bases between. CDR3 length equals 14 residues. Germline V CDR1 and CDR2: MNHNS, SASEGT. The CDR3 nucleotides read TGTGCCAGCAATGCACAGGGTCCTTCTGAAAAACTGTTTTTT. Translation: CASNAQGPSEKLFF.

The chain links TRBV10-1 to TRBJ2-1, with D unresolved. CDR1 is WNHNN and CDR2 is SYGVQD in the germline V gene (reference sequence). This CDR3 region has 13 residues. Trimming took 2 bases from V and 10 from J, leaving 12 bases between them. CDR3 region: CASSEVARTEQFF. The CDR3 DNA reads as TGCGCCAGCAGTGAGGTCGCAAGAACCGAGCAGTTCTTC.

This chain joins TRBV11-3 and TRBJ2-5; 7 bases match TRBD2. This CDR3 comprises 14 residues. V lost 0 bases, J lost 7 bases, and 5 bases stayed unmatched. Looked up from germline, CDR1 is SGHNT and CDR2 is YENEEA. CDR3 protein: CASSLDPGGWTQYF. The CDR3 region has the DNA TGTGCCAGCAGCTTAGATCCCGGGGGGTGGACCCAGTACTTC.

By frequency in the sample, this clone is medium-sized. The V call is TRBV28, the J call TRBJ1-2; the D is unclear. Germline-derived CDR1 and CDR2 are MDHEN and SYDVKM. V lost 5 bases to trimming and J lost 8 bases, with 15 bases between them. The CDR3 contains 13 residues. DNA for the CDR3: TGTGCCAGCAGTCCCGGACTCGTTCGGGGCTACACCTTC. Translated: CASSPGLVRGYTF.

V usage is TRBV28 and J usage is TRBJ1-1, with D unclear. The CDR3 spans 12 residues. V lost 3 bases to trimming and J lost 11 bases, with 13 bases between them. CDR1 is MDHEN and CDR2 is SYDVKM in the germline V gene. The DNA of the CDR3 is TGTGCCAGCAGTTTGACCCCCAATGAGGCTTTCTTT. Its protein is CASSLTPNEAFF.

The V call is TRBV7-2, the J call TRBJ2-7; D is perhaps TRBD1 (6 bases). Trimming took 3 bases from V and 4 from J, leaving 13 bases between them. This CDR3 contains 14 residues. In germline, CDR1 is SGHTA, CDR2 FQGNSA. CDR3 sequence reads: CASSFRDTGYEQYF. CDR3 nucleotides: TGTGCCAGCAGCTTTAGGGACACAGGTTACGAGCAGTACTTC.

This sequence joins TRBV27 and TRBJ1-5; D is uncertain. Trimming took off 5 bases at V and 0 bases at J, with 17 bases between the two ends. The CDR3 has 17 amino acids. Germline V gene lookup returns CDR1 MNHEY and CDR2 SMNVEV (reference sequence). The CDR3 protein is CASSPILGGLSNQPQHF. CDR3 DNA sequence: TGTGCCAGCAGTCCCATCTTAGGCGGACTTAGCAATCAGCCCCAGCATTTT.

J is TRBJ1-5 and V is TRBV7-9, with TRBD1 as a possible D gene (5 bases). The CDR3 runs to 17 residues. With 1 base removed from V and 5 bases from J, the gap between germline ends came to 18 bases. Germline CDR1 and CDR2: SEHNR and FQNEAQ (reference sequence). The CDR3 region is CASSLGRGGSRDQPQHF. The CDR3 region has the DNA TGTGCCAGCAGCTTAGGTCGGGGGGGGTCGAGGGATCAGCCCCAGCATTTT.

The chain combines TRBV2 with TRBJ2-3, with D possibly TRBD1 on 6 matching bases. V was cut by 4 bases and J by 3 bases, with 8 bases left in between. Germline V gene lookup returns CDR1 SNHLY and CDR2 FYNNEI. The CDR3 covers 13 residues. The CDR3 loop is CASSGQGTDTQYF. CDR3 bases: TGTGCCAGCAGTGGGCAGGGGACAGATACGCAGTATTTT.

The chain joins TRBV4-2 to TRBJ2-3, with 8 bases matching TRBD2. Germline V lookup: CDR1 LGHNA, CDR2 YNFKEQ. V lost 1 base, J lost 5 bases, and 17 bases stayed unmatched. This CDR3 region has 19 residues. CDR3: CASSQGGQLAGRRGDTQYF. CDR3 nucleotides: TGTGCCAGCAGCCAAGGGGGGCAGTTAGCGGGACGGCGGGGAGATACGCAGTATTTT.

The V and J genes are TRBV18 and TRBJ2-7; D is ambiguous. The V and J ends lost 2 bases and 5 bases respectively, with 16 bases between them. From germline, CDR1 is KGHSH and CDR2 LQKENI. The CDR3 sequence is 15 residues long. CDR3 nucleotide sequence: TGTGCCAGCTCACCATGGGAACAATCTTCCCACGAGCAGTACTTC. Protein product: CASSPWEQSSHEQYF. The full variable domain, completed using reference TRBV18 and TRBJ2-7, is NAGVMQNPRHLVRRRGQEARLRCSPMKGHSHVYWYRQLPEEGLKFMVYLQKENIIDESGMPKERFSAEFPKEGPSILRIQQVVRGDSAAYFCASSPWEQSSHEQYFGPGTRLTVT.

This clone turned up a few times. V is TRBV11-1 and J is TRBJ2-7, with 11 bases fitting TRBD2. There are 15 residues in the CDR3. J lost 1 base, V lost 3 bases, and 2 bases had no gene match. CDR1 and CDR2 (germline): SGHAT, FQDESV (reference sequence). The CDR3 region is CASSFSSGRSYEQYF. The CDR3, as DNA: TGTGCCAGCAGCTTCTCTAGCGGGAGGTCCTACGAGCAGTACTTC.